A selection of T cell receptor beta chains follows, all from one sample in a study of shared clonotypes between healthy human individuals. Using immunoSEQ multiplex PCR, the repertoire was profiled, and TCRdb retains in-frame clones only, with some absent. The sample shows millions of clones, about 92% of them seen only once. Sequenced material: naive CD4+ T cells sorted from blood. The source of these receptors is a man younger than 30 in good health. CDR3s include the opening cysteine and the closing phenylalanine or tryptophan. The D gene is left open where the match is weak. Part of the rows lack a size; the others show once, few, many or a class for expanded clones.

cdr3_aa	cdr3_nt	d_call	v_call	j_call	clone_size
CASSLSGVVPGEQYF	TGTGCCAGCAGTTTATCGGGAGTAGTGCCGGGCGAGCAGTACTTC	NA	TRBV27	TRBJ2-7	NA
CASSPPAGGNTEAFF	TGTGCCAGCTCACCGCCTGCGGGGGGGAACACTGAAGCTTTCTTT	NA	TRBV18	TRBJ1-1	once
CASRVGFAGELFF	TGTGCCAGTAGGGTGGGGTTTGCCGGGGAGCTGTTTTTT	NA	TRBV19	TRBJ2-2	NA
CASSLVSGSGTEAFF	TGTGCCAGCAGCTTAGTTTCAGGGTCAGGAACTGAAGCTTTCTTT	NA	TRBV7-2	TRBJ1-1	once
CSAREITEAFF	TGCAGTGCTAGGGAAATCACTGAAGCTTTCTTT	NA	TRBV20-1	TRBJ1-1	few
CSVYGTSGAYSTDTQYF	TGCAGCGTGTACGGGACTAGCGGGGCATATAGCACAGATACGCAGTATTTT	TRBD2	TRBV29-1	TRBJ2-3	NA
CASNKGRGEETQYF	TGCGCCAGCAACAAGGGCCGAGGGGAAGAGACCCAGTACTTC	NA	TRBV5-1	TRBJ2-5	NA
CAGEGGFGTEAFF	TGTGCCGGTGAGGGGGGCTTCGGCACTGAAGCTTTCTTT	NA	TRBV2	TRBJ1-1	NA
CASSLRTGGANVGSSPLHF	TGTGCCAGTAGTCTTCGGACAGGGGGCGCCAATGTAGGGAGTTCACCCCTCCACTTT	TRBD1	TRBV19	TRBJ1-6	NA
CASGPQGGLYNSPLHF	TGTGCCTCGGGGCCACAGGGGGGGCTCTATAATTCACCCCTCCACTTT	TRBD1	TRBV30	TRBJ1-6	NA
CASYSNTGELFF	TGTGCCTCTTATTCGAACACCGGGGAGCTGTTTTTT	NA	TRBV6-5	TRBJ2-2	once
CSFRTGAISEQYF	TGCAGCTTCCGGACAGGTGCCATTTCCGAGCAGTACTTC	TRBD1	TRBV29-1	TRBJ2-7	NA
CASSLPGSSQNNQPQHF	TGTGCTAGCAGCCTACCCGGGTCCTCGCAGAACAATCAGCCCCAGCATTTT	NA	TRBV7-7	TRBJ1-5	NA
CASRRIAAYEQYF	TGTGCCAGCAGGAGGATAGCGGCCTACGAGCAGTACTTC	NA	TRBV6-5	TRBJ2-7	NA
CASSEVGARTGELFF	TGTGCCAGCAGTGAGGTGGGGGCGCGAACCGGGGAGCTGTTTTTT	NA	TRBV2	TRBJ2-2	NA
CASSLYRVPTGELFF	TGTGCCAGCAGTTTATACAGGGTTCCCACCGGGGAGCTGTTTTTT	NA	TRBV28	TRBJ2-2	NA
CASGLGTSGEETQYF	TGTGCTAGTGGTTTGGGTACTAGCGGGGAAGAGACCCAGTACTTC	TRBD2	TRBV12-5	TRBJ2-5	NA
CASSPSTGMNTEAFF	TGTGCCAGCTCACCGTCGACAGGTATGAACACTGAAGCTTTCTTT	NA	TRBV18	TRBJ1-1	NA
CASSYREQETQYF	TGCGCCAGCAGCTACCGGGAGCAAGAGACCCAGTACTTC	NA	TRBV5-1	TRBJ2-5	NA
CASSIREKAGTTRTPLHF	TGTGCCAGCAGCATCAGAGAAAAGGCAGGGACTACGAGGACACCCCTCCACTTT	NA	TRBV21-1	TRBJ1-6	NA
CASSSPGQGYEQYF	TGTGCCAGCAGCTCCCCGGGACAGGGCTACGAGCAGTACTTC	TRBD1	TRBV7-2	TRBJ2-7	NA
CASSYSRLRVEQYF	TGTGCCAGCAGTTACTCGAGGCTCAGGGTCGAGCAGTACTTC	NA	TRBV6-5	TRBJ2-7	NA
CASSPGQASNEQFF	TGTGCCAGCAGCCCCGGACAGGCTAGCAATGAGCAGTTCTTC	TRBD1	TRBV11-2	TRBJ2-1	NA
CATRQGETQYF	TGTGCCACCAGACAGGGTGAGACCCAGTACTTC	TRBD1	TRBV19	TRBJ2-5	NA
CASSILTALSGANVLTF	TGTGCCAGTAGTATTCTGACGGCTCTCTCTGGGGCCAACGTCCTGACTTTC	NA	TRBV19	TRBJ2-6	NA
CASSLGLAGVYNEQFF	TGCGCCAGCAGCTTGGGTCTAGCGGGAGTCTACAATGAGCAGTTCTTC	TRBD2	TRBV5-1	TRBJ2-1	NA
CASSGGSGANVLTF	TGTGCCAGCAGTGGGGGGTCTGGGGCCAACGTCCTGACTTTC	NA	TRBV6-1	TRBJ2-6	NA
CASSLSGGTYEQYF	TGCGCCAGCAGCTTGTCTGGCGGAACCTACGAGCAGTACTTC	NA	TRBV5-1	TRBJ2-7	NA
CASSYLCRGGIGNQPQHF	TGTGCCAGCAGTTATCTCTGTAGAGGGGGCATTGGCAATCAGCCCCAGCATTTT	TRBD1	TRBV11-2	TRBJ1-5	NA
CAWSFTGLGQPQHF	TGTGCCTGGAGTTTCACAGGGTTGGGTCAGCCCCAGCATTTT	NA	TRBV30	TRBJ1-5	NA
CAAQGEVVSPLHF	TGTGCTGCGCAGGGGGAAGTGGTTTCACCCCTCCACTTT	TRBD1	TRBV30	TRBJ1-6	NA
CASSSLGRDGRGEAFF	TGTGCCAGCAGCTCGCTGGGCAGGGATGGGCGGGGTGAAGCTTTCTTT	NA	TRBV5-4	TRBJ1-1	few
CASSIDGTGRNIQYF	TGTGCCAGTAGTATAGACGGGACAGGGAGAAACATTCAGTACTTC	TRBD1	TRBV19	TRBJ2-4	NA
CASSPDRAYEQYF	TGTGCCAGCAGCCCGGACAGGGCCTACGAGCAGTACTTC	TRBD1	TRBV7-8	TRBJ2-7	NA
CASRSDRLNTEAFF	TGTGCCAGCAGGTCCGACAGGCTGAACACTGAAGCTTTCTTT	NA	TRBV27	TRBJ1-1	once
CSVEWNHYGYTF	TGCAGCGTTGAATGGAACCACTATGGCTACACCTTC	NA	TRBV29-1	TRBJ1-2	NA
CASSVGRGGAGDTQYF	TGTGCCAGCAGCGTAGGTCGCGGGGGGGCGGGAGATACGCAGTATTTT	TRBD2	TRBV9	TRBJ2-3	once
CAWSVGSGTMYQYF	TGTGCCTGGAGTGTTGGTAGCGGGACTATGTATCAGTACTTC	TRBD2	TRBV30	TRBJ2-5	NA
CASSLDISGGDTEAFF	TGCGCCAGCAGCTTAGACATATCTGGAGGGGACACTGAAGCTTTCTTT	NA	TRBV5-1	TRBJ1-1	NA
CASTKEGQGGTEAFF	TGTGCCAGCACTAAGGAGGGACAGGGGGGCACTGAAGCTTTCTTT	TRBD1	TRBV5-8	TRBJ1-1	NA
CASRRGSENEKLFF	TGCGCCAGCAGAAGGGGTTCAGAAAATGAAAAACTGTTTTTT	NA	TRBV5-1	TRBJ1-4	NA
CASSGRTGGNSPLHF	TGCGCCAGCAGCGGACGGACAGGGGGCAATTCACCCCTCCACTTT	TRBD1	TRBV5-1	TRBJ1-6	NA
CATSSTGGQGRRDTQYF	TGTGCCACCAGCAGCACCGGCGGGCAGGGACGTCGAGATACGCAGTATTTT	NA	TRBV15	TRBJ2-3	NA
CAWRETGLWSPLHF	TGTGCCTGGAGAGAAACGGGGCTTTGGTCACCCCTCCACTTT	NA	TRBV30	TRBJ1-6	NA
CSVKRGYEQYF	TGCAGCGTCAAGAGGGGGTACGAGCAGTACTTC	NA	TRBV29-1	TRBJ2-7	NA
CASSGLQQAFF	TGTGCCAGCAGCGGGCTACAGCAAGCTTTCTTT	NA	TRBV7-9	TRBJ1-1	few
CASSLTSGLASTDTQYF	TGTGCCAGCAGCCTCACCTCCGGACTAGCCAGCACAGATACGCAGTATTTT	TRBD2	TRBV9	TRBJ2-3	NA
CASSLGQEYNEQFF	TGTGCCAGCAGTTTGGGACAGGAATACAATGAGCAGTTCTTC	TRBD1	TRBV27	TRBJ2-1	once
CASSISTGNYGYTF	TGTGCCAGTAGTATATCCACAGGCAACTATGGCTACACCTTC	NA	TRBV19	TRBJ1-2	NA
CASSPDPWVRNYGYTF	TGTGCCAGCAGCCCTGATCCTTGGGTTCGGAACTATGGCTACACCTTC	NA	TRBV14	TRBJ1-2	NA
CASTPGLSYNEQFF	TGTGCCAGCACCCCCGGTCTTTCCTACAATGAGCAGTTCTTC	NA	TRBV6-6	TRBJ2-1	NA
CASSVEDSSYEQYF	TGCGCCAGCAGCGTTGAGGACAGCTCCTACGAGCAGTACTTC	NA	TRBV5-1	TRBJ2-7	NA
CATSRDPKLYGYTF	TGTGCCACCAGCAGAGATCCCAAGCTTTATGGCTACACCTTC	NA	TRBV15	TRBJ1-2	NA
CASSPGPGGEGYEQYF	TGCGCCAGCAGCCCAGGACCTGGGGGAGAGGGCTACGAGCAGTACTTC	NA	TRBV4-1	TRBJ2-7	NA
CASSQGTARTDTQYF	TGTGCCAGCAGCCAAGGGACAGCCCGCACAGATACGCAGTATTTT	NA	TRBV14	TRBJ2-3	NA
CSVGQSNYGYTF	TGCAGCGTGGGACAGAGTAACTATGGCTACACCTTC	TRBD1	TRBV29-1	TRBJ1-2	few
CASSLLSGNRPGNTIYF	TGTGCCAGCAGTTTATTATCAGGGAATAGACCTGGAAACACCATATATTTT	NA	TRBV27	TRBJ1-3	NA